The rows below give T cell receptor beta chains drawn from one sample of a study of shared clonotypes between healthy human individuals. Libraries were prepared by immunoSEQ multiplex PCR; TCRdb keeps only in-frame clonotypes and omits some of them. The sample shows about 2 million clones, about 95% of them seen only once. Sequenced: naive CD8+ T cells sorted from blood. All receptors derive from a man between 18 and 35 years old in good health. CDR3s include the opening cysteine and the closing phenylalanine or tryptophan. D genes are given only for firm matches. Clone sizes are given selectively: once, few, many, or a class where the clone is expanded.

14,-,TRBV23-1,-,TRBJ1-4,TGCGCCAGCCGTAAGGACGGATCTCATGAAAAACTGTTTTTT,CASRKDGSHEKLFF
15,-,TRBV10-3,TRBD2,TRBJ2-3,TGTGCCATCAAAGCTAGCGGGGGGGCAATAGATACGCAGTATTTT,CAIKASGGAIDTQYF
15,-,TRBV9,-,TRBJ1-1,TGTGCCAGCAGCCCAATACAGGGTTTTAGCACTGAAGCTTTCTTT,CASSPIQGFSTEAFF
15,once,TRBV27,-,TRBJ2-7,TGTGCCAGCAGTTTATCGACAAATCCCTCCTACGAGCAGTACTTC,CASSLSTNPSYEQYF
15,-,TRBV11-2,-,TRBJ1-5,TGTGCCAGCAGCTTAAGAGGTGGGGAGTATCAGCCCCAGCATTTT,CASSLRGGEYQPQHF
16,-,TRBV5-1,TRBD1,TRBJ2-4,TGCGCCAGCAGCGAGGGGACAGGGGGCTCCAAAAACATTCAGTACTTC,CASSEGTGGSKNIQYF
15,-,TRBV6-1,-,TRBJ2-7,TGTGCCAGCAGCCCTTTAAAGAATTGGGGAAACGAGCAGTACTTC,CASSPLKNWGNEQYF
12,-,TRBV6-5,-,TRBJ2-6,TGTGCCAGCAGTTCCTCTGGGGGAGGCCTGACTTTC,CASSSSGGGLTF
14,-,TRBV5-1,TRBD1,TRBJ1-2,TGCGCCAGCAGCCCCGACAGGGACAACTATGGCTACACCTTC,CASSPDRDNYGYTF
14,-,TRBV7-9,-,TRBJ2-3,TGTGCCAGCAGCTTAGTCTCGTCCACAGATACGCAGTATTTT,CASSLVSSTDTQYF
16,-,TRBV13,TRBD2,TRBJ2-1,TGTGCCAGCAGCCCTCCTTCGAGCGGGGGGGCCGGTGAGCAGTTCTTC,CASSPPSSGGAGEQFF
15,-,TRBV4-3,TRBD1,TRBJ2-7,TGCGCCAGCAGCCAGAACCGGGACAGCTCCTACGAGCAGTACTTC,CASSQNRDSSYEQYF
11,-,TRBV20-1,-,TRBJ2-7,TGCAGTGCTAGATCAGGGCCCGAGCAGTACTTC,CSARSGPEQYF
15,-,TRBV27,-,TRBJ2-1,TGTGCCAGCACCCTCGACCAGAGCTCCTACAATGAGCAGTTCTTC,CASTLDQSSYNEQFF
14,-,TRBV9,-,TRBJ1-2,TGTGCCCAGCCCCGACCCGGGGAGAACTATGGCTACACCTTC,CAQPRPGENYGYTF
13,once,TRBV7-9,-,TRBJ2-7,TGTGCCAGCAGCTACACAGGGAACCCCGAGCAGTACTTC,CASSYTGNPEQYF
14,-,TRBV5-6,-,TRBJ2-1,TGTGCCAGCAGCTCCAACTCCGGGATCAATGAGCAGTTCTTC,CASSSNSGINEQFF
17,-,TRBV9,-,TRBJ2-5,TGTGCCAGCAGCGTAGGTCTCGACAGCGTGCACCAAGAGACCCAGTACTTC,CASSVGLDSVHQETQYF
14,-,TRBV5-4,-,TRBJ2-7,TGTGCCAGCAGCTTGGATGACAACCGCTACGAGCAGTACTTC,CASSLDDNRYEQYF
17,-,TRBV4-1,-,TRBJ1-3,TGCGCCAGCAGCCAAGAGGGCCCGGAGGTCTCTGGAAACACCATATATTTT,CASSQEGPEVSGNTIYF
16,-,TRBV14,-,TRBJ2-7,TGTGCCAGCAGCTTTTTCGGAGGGAAATCAACAGGGGAGCAGTACTTC,CASSFFGGKSTGEQYF
14,-,TRBV5-4,-,TRBJ2-5,TGTGCCAGCAGCTTGGCCGGGGGACAAGAGACCCAGTACTTC,CASSLAGGQETQYF
16,-,TRBV5-6,-,TRBJ2-7,TGTGCCAGCAGCGAGTGGCGGACTAAGAGCTCCTACGAGCAGTACTTC,CASSEWRTKSSYEQYF
14,-,TRBV2,TRBD1,TRBJ1-2,TGTGCCAGCCTAAATTGGGACAGAAACTATGGCTACACCTTC,CASLNWDRNYGYTF
17,-,TRBV7-8,TRBD2,TRBJ2-3,TGTGCCAGCAGCTTAGGGCTAGCGGGGGGACTCACAGATACGCAGTATTTT,CASSLGLAGGLTDTQYF
12,-,TRBV28,-,TRBJ2-5,TGTGCCAGCACCCCCCCGGGGGAGACCCAGTACTTC,CASTPPGETQYF
14,-,TRBV6-4,-,TRBJ2-2,TGTGCCAGGGAGGGACAGAGGGACACCGGGGAGCTGTTTTTT,CAREGQRDTGELFF
11,-,TRBV29-1,-,TRBJ1-4,TGCAGCGTTCACACCAAGGGTCAACTGTTTTTT,CSVHTKGQLFF
15,-,TRBV6-6,-,TRBJ1-6,TGTGCCAGCAGTTCTGTAGGGGTGGATAATTCACCCCTCCACTTT,CASSSVGVDNSPLHF
14,-,TRBV6-1,-,TRBJ2-2,TGTGCCAGCAGTGAAGCTTTGGACACCGGGGAGCTGTTTTTT,CASSEALDTGELFF
13,once,TRBV7-8,-,TRBJ2-7,TGTGCCAGCAGCTTAGACCCTGTTGGAGAGCAGTACTTC,CASSLDPVGEQYF
13,-,TRBV4-1,-,TRBJ1-2,TGCGCCAGCAGCCAAGTTGGGCTCTATGGCTACACCTTC,CASSQVGLYGYTF
15,-,TRBV11-2,TRBD1,TRBJ2-2,TGTGCCAGCAGCTCCGGACAGGCCTTCACCGGGGAGCTGTTTTTT,CASSSGQAFTGELFF
16,once,TRBV4-3,TRBD2,TRBJ2-1,TGCGCCAGCAGCCAGATGACTAGCGGGATCGACAATGAGCAGTTCTTC,CASSQMTSGIDNEQFF
14,-,TRBV6-5,TRBD1,TRBJ1-5,TGTGCCAGCAGGCGACAGGGGAGCAATCAGCCCCAGCATTTT,CASRRQGSNQPQHF
15,-,TRBV6-6,TRBD2,TRBJ2-7,TGTGCCAGCAGTTACAGTCTAGCGGGGCACTACGAGCAGTACTTC,CASSYSLAGHYEQYF
12,-,TRBV19,-,TRBJ1-6,TGTGCCACCAGGCAGGGAAATTCACCCCTCCACTTT,CATRQGNSPLHF
14,-,TRBV7-6,TRBD1,TRBJ1-1,TGTGCCAGCAGCCCAGGGGGCGTGAACACTGAAGCTTTCTTT,CASSPGGVNTEAFF
17,-,TRBV15,TRBD1,TRBJ1-5,TGTGCCACCAGCTCGCCGGTGGACAGGGGGCTTAGGCAGCCCCAGCATTTT,CATSSPVDRGLRQPQHF
18,-,TRBV4-3,TRBD2,TRBJ2-2,TGCGCCAGCAGCCAAGAGAGGCCAGAGCGGGAGATGACCGGGGAGCTGTTTTTT,CASSQERPEREMTGELFF
16,-,TRBV27,TRBD1,TRBJ1-1,TGTGCCAGCAGTTTATTCTCCGACAGGGGGAACACTGAAGCTTTCTTT,CASSLFSDRGNTEAFF
11,-,TRBV2,TRBD1,TRBJ2-7,TGTGCCAGCAGTGGACAGGGCGAGCAGTACTTC,CASSGQGEQYF
14,-,TRBV6-1,-,TRBJ1-4,TGTGCCAGCTGGGAGGCTCCAACTAATGAAAAACTGTTTTTT,CASWEAPTNEKLFF
15,once,TRBV30,-,TRBJ2-3,TGTGCCTGGAGTGTAGGAGGGACCGGCACAGATACGCAGTATTTT,CAWSVGGTGTDTQYF
14,-,TRBV6-5,-,TRBJ1-1,TGTGCCAGCAGTTACGGCTGGGAGGGGACTGAAGCTTTCTTT,CASSYGWEGTEAFF
16,-,TRBV4-1,TRBD2,TRBJ2-7,TGCGCCAGCAGCCAAGAGTGGCTAGCGGGGAGCCACGAGCAGTACTTC,CASSQEWLAGSHEQYF
12,-,TRBV7-9,-,TRBJ2-7,TGTGCCAGCAGCTTAACCGACTACGAGCAGTACTTC,CASSLTDYEQYF
14,-,TRBV9,-,TRBJ2-1,TGTGCCAGCAGCGTAGGGATTAGTTTAGATGAGCAGTTCTTC,CASSVGISLDEQFF
18,once,TRBV5-1,TRBD2,TRBJ2-1,TGCGCCAGCAGCGGAGGGACTAGCGGGGCCAGCTCCTACAATGAGCAGTTCTTC,CASSGGTSGASSYNEQFF
16,-,TRBV27,-,TRBJ1-4,TGTGCCAGCAGTTCTGAGACCCCGCCGATTAATGAAAAACTGTTTTTT,CASSSETPPINEKLFF
16,once,TRBV7-9,TRBD1,TRBJ2-2,TGTGCCAGCAGCTCACTCCCTGCAGGGGGTGCCGGGGAGCTGTTTTTT,CASSSLPAGGAGELFF
15,-,TRBV4-3,-,TRBJ2-2,TGCGCCAGCAGCCAATTATACGCGACCACCGGGGAGCTGTTTTTT,CASSQLYATTGELFF
15,-,TRBV10-2,TRBD2,TRBJ2-1,TGCGCCAGCAGTTCCGGGACTAGCCCCCTGAGGGAGCAGTTCTTC,CASSSGTSPLREQFF
16,-,TRBV4-3,-,TRBJ2-7,TGCGCCAGCAGCCAAGATTCGGCATCCAGCTCCTACGAGCAGTACTTC,CASSQDSASSSYEQYF